This entry features one TCR beta chain sequence. Only in-frame clones appear in the TCRdb table, and some are missing; sequencing was by immunoSEQ multiplex PCR. The sample carries more than 85,000 clones, 70% to 90% recorded once. Germline CDR1 SGHRS, CDR2 YFSETQ. V was cut by 4 bases and J by 5 bases, with 15 bases left in between. This CDR3 is 15 amino acids long. These data are taken from a study of blood T cell repertoires in COVID-19. Sequenced material: peripheral blood. The chain is built from TRBV5-1 and TRBJ1-4; D is undetermined. The TCR comes from a woman aged 55-70 years with acute or convalescent COVID-19. CDR3 coding DNA: TGCGCCAGCAGCCCGGTTGAGTCGAGGAATGAAAAACTGTTTTTT. Amino acid sequence: CASSPVESRNEKLFF.